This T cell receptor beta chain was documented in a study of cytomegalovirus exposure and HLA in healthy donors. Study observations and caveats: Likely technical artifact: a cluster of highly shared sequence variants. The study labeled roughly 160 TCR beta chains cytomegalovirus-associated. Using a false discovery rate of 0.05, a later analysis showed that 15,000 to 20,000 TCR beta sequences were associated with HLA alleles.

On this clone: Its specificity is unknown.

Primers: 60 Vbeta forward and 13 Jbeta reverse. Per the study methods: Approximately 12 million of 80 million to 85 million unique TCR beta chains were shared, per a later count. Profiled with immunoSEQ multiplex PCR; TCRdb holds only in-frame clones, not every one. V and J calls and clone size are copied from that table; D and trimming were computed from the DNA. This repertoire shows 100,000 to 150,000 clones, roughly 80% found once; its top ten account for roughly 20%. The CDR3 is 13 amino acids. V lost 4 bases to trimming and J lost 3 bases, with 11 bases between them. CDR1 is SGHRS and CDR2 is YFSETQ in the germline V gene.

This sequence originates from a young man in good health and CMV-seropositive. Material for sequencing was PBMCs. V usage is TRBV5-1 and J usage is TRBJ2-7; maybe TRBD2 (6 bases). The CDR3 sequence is CASSRDSIYEQYF. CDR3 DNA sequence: TGCGCCAGCAGCCGGGACTCAATCTACGAGCAGTACTTC.